A single sample gave rise to the 7 T cell receptor beta chains below, sequenced in a study of shared clonotypes between healthy human individuals. Libraries were prepared by immunoSEQ multiplex PCR; TCRdb keeps only in-frame clonotypes and omits some of them. The table has hundreds of thousands of clones, around 80% seen once. Material for sequencing was PBMCs. The receptors originated from a middle-aged woman in good health. Some clones in this sample may be carry-over from other donors' samples.

The chain joins TRBV5-1 to TRBJ2-5, with D perhaps matching TRBD2 (7 bases). Trimming cost V 0 bases and J 2 bases, with 11 bases left between them. Germline loops: CDR1 SGHRS, CDR2 YFSETQ. The CDR3 has 15 residues. The CDR3 spells CASSLARGGQETQYF. The CDR3 DNA is TGCGCCAGCAGCTTGGCTAGGGGGGGACAAGAGACCCAGTACTTC.

The chain carries TRBV11-2 and TRBJ2-1; perhaps TRBD1 as D (6 bases). The CDR3 loop spans 18 amino acids. Trimming removed 0 bases from V and 3 bases from J, with 18 bases in between. CDR1 and CDR2 from the germline V gene are SGHAT and FQNNGV. The CDR3 sequence: CASSLDGVWGRNYNEQFF. The CDR3 DNA is TGTGCCAGCAGCTTAGACGGGGTTTGGGGGCGCAACTACAATGAGCAGTTCTTC.

The J gene is TRBJ2-7, the V gene TRBV27; 8 bases are a match to TRBD2. Germline-derived CDR1 and CDR2 are MNHEY and SMNVEV (reference sequence). The length of the CDR3 is 18 residues. Trimming removed 0 bases from V and 0 bases from J; junction bases left unmatched: 10. The CDR3 is CASSLSGGGRDGSYEQYF. DNA for the CDR3: TGTGCCAGCAGTTTATCCGGCGGGGGGAGGGATGGCTCCTACGAGCAGTACTTC.

The chain carries TRBV30 and TRBJ2-5; D not certain. The length of the CDR3 is 14 residues. The V gene lost 0 bases and the J gene lost 5 bases, with 13 bases spanning the gap. CDR1 GTSNPN and CDR2 SVGIG come from the germline V gene (reference sequence). CDR3 nucleotide sequence: TGTGCCTGGAGTGTGAAAGGTTTTAGGGAGACCCAGTACTTC. This codes for CAWSVKGFRETQYF.

This chain connects TRBV10-3 to TRBJ2-3; TRBD2 agrees at 9 bases. After removal of 3 bases from V and 2 bases from J, the junction contained 15 bases not matched to a gene. Germline V gene sequence: CDR1 ENHRY, CDR2 SYGVKD. CDR3 length: 19 residues. For the CDR3, the DNA is TGTGCCATCAGTGAAAAGGGACCTGGACTAGCGACCCACACAGATACGCAGTATTTT. Its translation: CAISEKGPGLATHTDTQYF.

The rearrangement joins TRBV28 to TRBJ2-1; D is uncertain. The length of the CDR3 is 13 residues. The ends were cut back, 3 bases at V and 7 bases at J, with 10 bases in the middle. CDR1 and CDR2 from the germline V gene are MDHEN and SYDVKM. In DNA form, the CDR3 reads TGTGCCAGCAGTTTTTATGGGGTTAATGAGCAGTTCTTC. It codes for CASSFYGVNEQFF. Supplemented by reference TRBV28 and TRBJ2-1, the full variable domain reads DVKVTQSSRYLVKRTGEKVFLECVQDMDHENMFWYRQDPGLGLRLIYFSYDVKMKEKGDIPEGYSVSREKKERFSLILESASTNQTSMYLCASSFYGVNEQFFGPGTRLTVL.

The chain joins TRBV5-1 to TRBJ2-7, with D possibly being TRBD1 (5 bases). Germline CDR1 reads SGHRS; CDR2 reads YFSETQ. The V gene lost 0 bases and the J gene lost 5 bases, with 12 bases spanning the gap. CDR3 length: 14 amino acids. The CDR3 coding sequence is TGCGCCAGCAGCTTGGCCAGGGTTGGAGACGAGCAGTACTTC. Amino acids: CASSLARVGDEQYF.